This T cell receptor beta chain is drawn from a study of blood T cell repertoires in COVID-19. Turning to the study itself: Donors in the United States, Italy and Spain gave samples during acute or convalescent COVID-19. PBMCs, B-cell-depleted T cells, or T cells were the source of the cDNA or gDNA that made up the material.

In the study's own analysis: Estimates of nucleated cell counts were drawn from the amplification of reference gene primers. Here immunoSEQ multiplex PCR was the method, and the copy in TCRdb shows in-frame clones only, minus some. V and J calls and clone size are as listed in that table; D and trimming were resolved from the DNA. The sample shows under 250,000 clones, 92% of them seen only once. Patients of the Seattle cohort, enrolled during active infection, were followed longitudinally. Germline-derived CDR1 and CDR2 are ENHRY and SYGVKD. This CDR3 has 14 amino acids. Trimming took off 6 bases at V and 9 bases at J, with 15 bases between the two ends.

This TCR derives from a man in his 60s with COVID-19, enrolled during active disease. What was sequenced was peripheral blood. The rearrangement uses TRBV10-3 and TRBJ1-6; D may be TRBD1 (6 bases). The CDR3 DNA sequence: TGTGCCATCAGCGAGGGGGAGACTCGTTCACCCCTCCACTTT. Protein sequence: CAISEGETRSPLHF.